This T cell receptor (beta chain) was identified in a study of shared clonotypes between healthy human individuals. General study results and limits: Few donors restricted represented genetic and exposure-history diversity.

This clone occurred a few times. The antigen remains undetermined. Trimming pared 8 bases from V and 2 bases from J, leaving 16 bases between. There are 14 residues in the CDR3. Germline V gives CDR1 SGHNT, CDR2 YYREEE (reference sequence). Every unsorted PBMC PCR replicate was loaded with around 290 ng DNA, approximately 30,000 T cell genomes. Original processing notes: Sequence data from immunoSEQ were junction-only and lacked quality scores; consequently, filtering differed. Profiling relied on immunoSEQ multiplex PCR, and the TCRdb table lists in-frame clones only, not all of them. The V and J calls and clone size were taken over from that table, and D and trimming were inferred from the DNA. The table lists around 440,000 clones, roughly 80% of them singletons.

Material for sequencing was PBMCs. This chain links TRBV5-4 with TRBJ1-1; a weak D match, TRBD1 (5 bases). The origin of this receptor is a woman in her forties in good health. Some clones in this sample may be carry-over from other donors' samples. In DNA, the CDR3 is TGTGCCAGTCACAAGCGGGACTTAAACACTGAAGCTTTCTTT. Residues: CASHKRDLNTEAFF.